One and the same sample provided the 21 T cell receptor beta chains below, sequenced in a study of blood T cell repertoires in COVID-19. Repertoires were generated with immunoSEQ multiplex PCR, while TCRdb's copy carries only in-frame clones and drops some. Among 70,000 to 90,000 clones listed, 85% to 90% were seen once. Sequencing was carried out using peripheral blood. The receptors come from a man older than 75 with active or convalescent COVID-19.

The rearrangement uses TRBV28 and TRBJ1-2, with D perhaps matching TRBD1 (6 bases). The germline CDR1 and CDR2 sequences are MDHEN and SYDVKM. Between the trimmed V and J ends, which lost 4 bases and 6 bases, there was a span of 9 bases. The CDR3 spans 12 residues. The CDR3 DNA reads TGTGCCAGCAGTTCGAACAGGGATGGCTACACCTTC. Translated, it gives CASSSNRDGYTF.

The chain employs TRBV6-5 and TRBJ2-7, with a tentative D call TRBD2 (5 bases). Germline-derived CDR1 and CDR2 are MNHEY and SVGAGI. Trimming cost V 0 bases and J 6 bases, with 15 bases left between them. CDR3 size: 15 residues. CDR3 sequence (DNA): TGTGCCAGCAGTTACTCGAGTCCCGGGGTGGGCGAGCAGTACGTC. Amino acids: CASSYSSPGVGEQYV.

The CDR3 spells CASTGTADSGNTIYF. CDR3 coding DNA: TGTGCCAGCACCGGGACAGCCGACTCTGGAAACACCATATATTTT. The chain links TRBV6-5 to TRBJ1-3, with 7 nucleotides matching TRBD1. Trimming at V came to 7 bases and at J to 0 bases, leaving 6 bases not matched to a gene. Per germline, CDR1 MNHEY and CDR2 SVGAGI. The CDR3 is made up of 15 amino acids.

The sample holds a few counts of this clone. The gene calls are TRBV4-2 and TRBJ1-1, with a tentative D call TRBD1 (5 bases). Germline CDR1 LGHNA, CDR2 YNFKEQ. V was cut by 4 bases and J by 5 bases, with 17 bases left in between. The CDR3 covers 15 residues. Here the CDR3 reads CASSLSADSRTEAFF. DNA for the CDR3: TGTGCCAGCAGCCTTTCCGCCGACAGCCGGACTGAAGCTTTCTTT.

The chain recombines TRBV6-2 or TRBV6-3 with TRBJ1-2; 7 positions match TRBD1. Germline lookup yields CDR1 MNHEY and CDR2 SVGEGT. Losses at the gene ends were 2 bases for V and 3 bases for J; bases not matched to a gene: 12. CDR3 size: 17 residues. CDR3 DNA sequence: TGTGCCAGCAGTTACCCGGACTGGGTAGGGGGCGACTATGGCTACACCTTC. Translated: CASSYPDWVGGDYGYTF.

In nucleotides, the CDR3 is TGTGCCAGCAGTGAAGCGCTCGGACAGGGCACAGAGACCCAGTACTTC. This codes for CASSEALGQGTETQYF. The chain employs TRBV6-1 and TRBJ2-5; 8 bases fit TRBD1. CDR1 is MNHNS, CDR2 SASEGT, per germline. The CDR3 runs to 16 residues. The V gene end was trimmed by 0 bases and the J gene end by 4 bases; junction bases not matched to a gene: 7.

The genes are TRBV5-1 and TRBJ2-1, with TRBD2 matching over 12 bases. With V trimmed by 4 bases and J by 6 bases, 5 bases remained unmatched. This CDR3 contains 15 residues. Germline assignment: CDR1 SGHRS and CDR2 YFSETQ. The CDR3 sequence is CASSKASGGANEQFF. CDR3 coding DNA: TGCGCCAGCAGCAAGGCTAGCGGGGGGGCCAATGAGCAGTTCTTC.

This chain joins TRBV5-1 and TRBJ2-4; the D gene is possibly TRBD2 (6 bases). CDR1 and CDR2 (germline): SGHRS, YFSETQ. V lost 0 bases and J 3 bases, leaving 10 bases between the germline ends. The CDR3 is 15 amino acids. CDR3 loop: CASSLGGTGKNIQYF. CDR3 in DNA: TGCGCCAGCAGCTTGGGCGGGACTGGCAAAAACATTCAGTACTTC.

This clone was detected once. The chain joins TRBV5-6 to TRBJ2-3, with a weak D call TRBD2 (5 bases). CDR1 and CDR2 (germline): SGHDT, YYEEEE. Deletions cut 4 bases from V and 0 bases from J, with 15 bases between. The CDR3 is made up of 16 amino acids. CDR3 nucleotide sequence: TGTGCCAGCAGCCCTTCTTGGACTGCTAGCACAGATACGCAGTATTTT. Protein: CASSPSWTASTDTQYF.

A few counts support this clone. This chain uses TRBV25-1 with TRBJ1-1, with 9 bases matching TRBD1. The CDR3 extends over 13 amino acids. V dropped 8 bases and J dropped 5; count of bases not matched to a gene: 6. In germline, CDR1 is MGHDK, CDR2 SYGVNS. The CDR3: CASASGQGTEAFF. The CDR3 coding sequence is TGTGCCAGCGCATCCGGACAGGGGACTGAAGCTTTCTTT.

The gene calls are TRBV30 and TRBJ1-2; TRBD1 agrees at 7 bases. This CDR3 is built from 13 residues. Germline V CDR1 and CDR2: GTSNPN, SVGIG (reference sequence). The V gene end was trimmed by 3 bases and the J gene end by 8 bases; junction bases not matched to a gene: 9. CDR3 residues: CAWSLTGPLGYTF. The CDR3 region has the DNA TGTGCCTGGAGCTTGACAGGGCCTTTGGGCTACACCTTC.

This clone has a handful of counts. V and J are TRBV24-1 and TRBJ2-7; the match to TRBD2 covers 7 bases. Germline loops: CDR1 KGHDR, CDR2 SFDVKD. CDR3 length: 16 amino acids. V dropped 3 bases and J dropped 5; count of bases not matched to a gene: 12. The CDR3 bases are TGTGCCACCAGTGATGGATCCCCACAAGCGGGGAACGAGCAGTACGTC. Translation: CATSDGSPQAGNEQYV.

The genes are TRBV7-9 and TRBJ1-3, with 7 nucleotides matching TRBD1. V lost 5 bases and J lost 2; bases outside the gene matches: 3. Germline V gene data show CDR1 as SEHNR and CDR2 as FQNEAQ (reference sequence). This CDR3 contains 14 residues. The CDR3 DNA is TGTGCCAGCAGCGTGACAGGGCCTGGAAACACCATATATTTT. It yields the protein CASSVTGPGNTIYF.

The V gene is TRBV7-6, the J gene TRBJ2-3, with TRBD2 as a possible D gene (5 bases). The CDR3 is 17 residues long. Germline loops: CDR1 SGHVS, CDR2 FNYEAQ. Trimming removed 5 bases from V and 0 bases from J, with 18 bases in between. The CDR3 here is CASSLNSPAASTDTQYF. CDR3 bases: TGTGCCAGCAGCCTGAACTCGCCAGCGGCAAGCACAGATACGCAGTATTTT.

This rearrangement joins TRBV14 to TRBJ2-7, with a weak D call TRBD1 (5 bases). V was pared by 2 bases and J by 4 bases, with 18 bases between. CDR1 and CDR2 (germline): SGHDN, FVKESK. The CDR3 totals 16 residues. This chain's CDR3 is CASSQLLSDKAYEQYV. The CDR3 region has the DNA TGTGCCAGCAGCCAATTATTGTCGGACAAAGCTTACGAGCAGTACGTC.

The chain has TRBV25-1 and TRBJ1-3; no clear D. The V end lost 0 bases, the J end lost 2 bases, and 17 bases lay between the germline ends. In germline, CDR1 is MGHDK, CDR2 SYGVNS. This CDR3 spans 18 amino acids. The CDR3 is CASSEYFAPGSTGNTIYF. CDR3 bases: TGTGCCAGCAGTGAATATTTTGCGCCCGGGTCTACTGGAAACACCATATATTTT.

In its sample, this clone was seen once. The chain links TRBV5-4 to TRBJ2-3; TRBD1 matches 8 bases. The V segment lost 2 bases and the J segment 5 bases; nucleotides outside the gene matches: 19. The germline V gene has CDR1 SGHNT and CDR2 YYREEE (reference sequence). CDR3 length equals 19 residues. The CDR3 nucleotides read TGTGCCAGCAGCTTAGCTTGGGGGTCCGGACAGGGAACGGGAGATACGCAGTATTTT. Encoded protein: CASSLAWGSGQGTGDTQYF.

This chain uses TRBV30 with TRBJ1-2, with 7 bases that match TRBD1. CDR3 length equals 14 residues. The germline V gene encodes CDR1 GTSNPN and CDR2 SVGIG (reference sequence). V lost 4 bases, J lost 0 bases, and 5 bases stayed unmatched. In nucleotides, the CDR3 is TGTGCCTGGAAAGGGGGCCTAGCTAACTATGGCTACACCTTC. It specifies CAWKGGLANYGYTF.

V and J are TRBV20-1 and TRBJ2-5, with D unclear. Germline V gene data show CDR1 as DFQATT and CDR2 as SNEGSKA (reference sequence). CDR3 length equals 11 residues. V lost 3 bases and J lost 3, with 5 bases in between. The chain's CDR3 is CSASAEETQYF. The DNA for the CDR3 is TGCAGTGCTAGCGCGGAAGAGACCCAGTACTTC.

The chain combines TRBV12-5 with TRBJ2-1, with 11 bases fitting TRBD2. CDR3 length equals 18 residues. V trimming: 1 base; J trimming: 3 bases; junction bases outside the gene matches: 8. Germline V lookup: CDR1 LGHNT, CDR2 FRNRAP. This CDR3 is CASGLGINSGRGYNEQFF. The CDR3 bases are TGTGCTAGTGGTTTGGGGATTAATAGCGGGAGGGGCTACAATGAGCAGTTCTTC.

The chain couples TRBV28 to TRBJ1-2, with a weak D call TRBD1 (5 bases). This CDR3 comprises 16 residues. V was pared by 7 bases and J by 4 bases, with 22 bases between. CDR1 is MDHEN, CDR2 SYDVKM, per germline. The CDR3 DNA is TGTGCCAGCATTGGGACTGCGACTACCCCCCTCTATGGCTACACCTTC. It is translated as CASIGTATTPLYGYTF.